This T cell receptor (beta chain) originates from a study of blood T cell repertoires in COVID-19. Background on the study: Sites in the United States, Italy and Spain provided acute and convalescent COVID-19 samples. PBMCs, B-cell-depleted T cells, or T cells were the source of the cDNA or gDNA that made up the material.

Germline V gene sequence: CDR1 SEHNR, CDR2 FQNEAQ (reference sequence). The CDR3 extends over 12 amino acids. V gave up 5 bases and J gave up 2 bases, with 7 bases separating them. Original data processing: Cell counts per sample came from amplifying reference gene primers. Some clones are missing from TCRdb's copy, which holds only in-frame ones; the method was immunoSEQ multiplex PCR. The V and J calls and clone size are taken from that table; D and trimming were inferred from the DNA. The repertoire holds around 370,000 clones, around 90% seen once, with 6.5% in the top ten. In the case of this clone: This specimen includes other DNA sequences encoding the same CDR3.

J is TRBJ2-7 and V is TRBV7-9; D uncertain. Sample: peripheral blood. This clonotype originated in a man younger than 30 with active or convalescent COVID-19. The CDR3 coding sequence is TGTGCCAGCAGCCCAGGAACCTACGAGCAGTACTTC. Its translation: CASSPGTYEQYF.